Listed below are T cell receptor beta chains from one sample, sequenced in a study of radiotherapy plus CTLA-4 blockade in lung cancer. Using immunoSEQ multiplex PCR, the repertoire was profiled, and TCRdb retains in-frame clones only, with some absent. The sample has roughly 75,000 clones; roughly four fifths are singletons. The sequences come from peripheral blood, collected from a patient treated with radiotherapy plus ipilimumab. All receptors derive from a human donor with non-small cell lung cancer who had stable disease on radiotherapy plus ipilimumab. Each CDR3 is given with its conserved first and last residue. D genes are given only for firm matches. Size is omitted from some rows. Given values are once, few, many or a class for expanded clones.

size	J	V	D	DNA	CDR3
NA	TRBJ2-4	TRBV2	TRBD1	TGTGCCAGCGGGGGTCCCGGGACAGGGAACGGGGCCGGGGTGCTAGCCAAAAACATTCAGTACTTC	CASGGPGTGNGAGVLAKNIQYF
few	TRBJ2-1	TRBV29-1	TRBD2	TGCGGGGGGGGGAGTAGCGACAATGAGCAGTTCTTC	CGGGSSDNEQFF
few	TRBJ2-2	TRBV11-2	NA	TGTGCCAGCAGCTTAGAAGTCGGGGAGCTGTTTTTT	CASSLEVGELFF
NA	TRBJ2-7	TRBV9	NA	TGTGCCAGCAGCGTAGACCGGGGGATCGAGCAGTACTTC	CASSVDRGIEQYF
NA	TRBJ1-6	TRBV10-1	NA	TGCGCCAGCAGCGAGGGGCAGAATGCGAATTCACCCCTCCACTTT	CASSEGQNANSPLHF
NA	TRBJ2-1	TRBV7-9	NA	TGTGCCAGCACCAATAGCGGAAACTACAATGAGCAGTTCTTC	CASTNSGNYNEQFF
NA	TRBJ1-1	TRBV6-1	NA	TGTGCCAGCAGTGGCAATTGGGCAGGCACTGAAGCTTTCTTT	CASSGNWAGTEAFF
few	TRBJ1-3	TRBV10-3	NA	TGTGCCATCAGGGATGGAAACACCATATATTTT	CAIRDGNTIYF
NA	TRBJ2-1	TRBV6-1	NA	TGTGCCAGCAGGAGGAAGGGGAACAATGAGCAGTTCTTC	CASRRKGNNEQFF
few	TRBJ1-5	TRBV30	NA	TGTGCCAGTAAGGGCAGGGGAATGTATAGCAATCAGCCCCAGCATTTT	CASKGRGMYSNQPQHF
NA	TRBJ2-3	TRBV7-2	NA	TGTGCCAGCAGCCCTAGAGATACGCAGTATTTT	CASSPRDTQYF
many	TRBJ1-5	TRBV19	TRBD1	TGTGCCAGTAGTAGCCTGGGACAGGGGGGGTCCGGGCCCCAGCATTTT	CASSSLGQGGSGPQHF
few	TRBJ1-6	TRBV25-1	NA	TGTGCCAGCAGTGTAAGAGGATCACCCCTCCACTTT	CASSVRGSPLHF
NA	TRBJ2-5	TRBV25-1	NA	TGTGCCAGCAGTGGGTGGGAGACCCAGTACTTC	CASSGWETQYF
NA	TRBJ2-3	TRBV18	TRBD1	TGTGCCTCCGGGACAGGGGGCGCAGATACGCAGTATTTT	CASGTGGADTQYF
once	TRBJ2-3	TRBV9	NA	TGTGCCAGCAGCGTAGGCCGGGGGTTCACAGATACGCAGTATTTT	CASSVGRGFTDTQYF
NA	TRBJ2-3	TRBV10-2	TRBD1	TGCGCCACCAACCCCGGGACAGGGGGAACAGATACGCAGTATTTT	CATNPGTGGTDTQYF
NA	TRBJ1-1	TRBV6-5	NA	TGTGCCAGCAGGCCTCCGGGCAACACTGAAGCTTTCTTT	CASRPPGNTEAFF
NA	TRBJ2-7	TRBV15	NA	TGTGCCACCAGCAGAGAAGGAAGGAGCTCCTACGAGCAGTACTTC	CATSREGRSSYEQYF
NA	TRBJ2-7	TRBV30	NA	TGTGCCTGGGAGGGGGAGGTTAACGAGCAGTACTTC	CAWEGEVNEQYF
NA	TRBJ1-5	TRBV6-1	NA	TGTGCCAGCAGTGTTGGGACTAGCAATCAGCCCCAGCATTTT	CASSVGTSNQPQHF
NA	TRBJ1-2	TRBV28	NA	TGTGCCAGCAGTTTGGGCAGGACGGCCGGTGGCTACACCTTC	CASSLGRTAGGYTF
NA	TRBJ1-2	TRBV27	NA	TGTGCCAGCAGTTTATTCGGCAGGGGCTATGGCTACACCTTC	CASSLFGRGYGYTF
NA	TRBJ2-2	TRBV11-2	NA	TGTGCCAGCAGCCGCATTAGAGGGCCCACCGGGGAGCTGTTTTTT	CASSRIRGPTGELFF
NA	TRBJ1-1	TRBV2	TRBD1	TGTGCCAGCAGTGGGGACAGGGGTGCACCTAATGAAGCTTTCTTT	CASSGDRGAPNEAFF
NA	TRBJ2-5	TRBV10-3	NA	TGTGCCATCAGTGGCTCAGGTGCAAAGGAGACCCAGTACTTC	CAISGSGAKETQYF
NA	TRBJ2-3	TRBV9	TRBD2	TGTGCCAGCAGCGTGGGAGCGGGAAGTGGCACAGATACGCAGTATTTT	CASSVGAGSGTDTQYF
NA	TRBJ2-5	TRBV29-1	NA	TGCAGCGTTGGGCCCGCGGAGACCCAGTACTTC	CSVGPAETQYF
NA	TRBJ1-4	TRBV7-6	NA	TGTGCCAGCAGCTTAGGACAGGCGGGAGAAAAACTGTTTTTT	CASSLGQAGEKLFF
once	TRBJ2-7	TRBV6-1	NA	TGTGCCAGCAGTGAAGCGCTCGGTAGTCCGCGACAACACTACGAGCAGTACTTC	CASSEALGSPRQHYEQYF
NA	TRBJ2-1	TRBV9	TRBD2	TGTGCCAGCAGCGTAGCGGGGGGGCTGGGAAATGAGCAGTTCTTC	CASSVAGGLGNEQFF
NA	TRBJ1-4	TRBV25-1	NA	TGTGCCAGCAGTGAACCGAAACACCCTAATGAAAAACTGTTTTTT	CASSEPKHPNEKLFF
NA	TRBJ1-6	TRBV6-6	TRBD1	TGTGCCAGCAGCATACTCGGGACAGGGGACAATTCACCCCTCCACTTT	CASSILGTGDNSPLHF
NA	TRBJ1-3	TRBV5-1	NA	TGCGCCAGCAGCCCGGGACGGCTCTATGATCTTGGTAACACCATATATTTT	CASSPGRLYDLGNTIYF
NA	TRBJ2-7	TRBV4-2	NA	TGTGCCAGCAGCCAAGATCGCGCCTACGAGCAGTACTTC	CASSQDRAYEQYF
NA	TRBJ1-2	TRBV5-1	NA	TGCGCCAGCAGCTGGGGGGCAGCAGCTAACTATGGCTACACCTTC	CASSWGAAANYGYTF
once	TRBJ2-3	TRBV5-6	TRBD1	TGTGCCAGCAGCGACAGGACAGGGAGCACAGATACGCAGTATTTT	CASSDRTGSTDTQYF
NA	TRBJ2-1	TRBV11-3	NA	TGTGCCAGCAGCTTGGCAGGGGATCGGTACAATGAGCAGTTCTTC	CASSLAGDRYNEQFF
once	TRBJ2-5	TRBV10-2	TRBD1	TGCGCCAGCAGTGAGTCAGGGACAGGGGGTGTGGAGACCCAGTACTTC	CASSESGTGGVETQYF